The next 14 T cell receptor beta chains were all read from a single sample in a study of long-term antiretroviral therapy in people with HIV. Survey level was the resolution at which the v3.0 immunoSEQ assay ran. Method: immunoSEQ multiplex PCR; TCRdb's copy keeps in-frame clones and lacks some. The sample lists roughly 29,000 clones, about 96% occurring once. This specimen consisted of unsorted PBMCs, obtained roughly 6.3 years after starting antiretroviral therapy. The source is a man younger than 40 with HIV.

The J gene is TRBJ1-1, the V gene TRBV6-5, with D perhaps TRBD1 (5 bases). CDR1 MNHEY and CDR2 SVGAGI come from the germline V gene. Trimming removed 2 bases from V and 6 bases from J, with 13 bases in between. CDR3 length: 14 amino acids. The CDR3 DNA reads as TGTGCCAGCAGTTACAGGGGTGCTCTTTCTGAAGCTTTCTTT. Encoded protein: CASSYRGALSEAFF.

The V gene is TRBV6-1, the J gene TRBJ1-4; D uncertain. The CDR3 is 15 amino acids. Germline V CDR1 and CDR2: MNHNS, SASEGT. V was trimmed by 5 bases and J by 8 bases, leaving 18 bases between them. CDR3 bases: TGTGCCAGCAGTCTTTGGTCTCGTGGGGAGGAAAAACTGTTTTTT. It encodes CASSLWSRGEEKLFF.

CDR3 nucleotides: TGTGCCAGCAGCTTGGCACGGGTTGCTAATTCACCCCTCCACTTT. Its translation is CASSLARVANSPLHF. The chain couples TRBV5-6 to TRBJ1-6; the D is unclear. V was trimmed by 0 bases and J by 6 bases, leaving 10 bases between them. The germline CDR1 and CDR2 sequences are SGHDT and YYEEEE. CDR3 size: 15 residues.

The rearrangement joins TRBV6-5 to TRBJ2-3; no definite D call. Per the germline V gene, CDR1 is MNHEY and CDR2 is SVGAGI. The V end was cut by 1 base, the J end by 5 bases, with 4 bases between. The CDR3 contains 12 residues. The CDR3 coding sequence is TGTGCCAGCAGTTACTTCGGAGATACGCAGTATTTT. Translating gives CASSYFGDTQYF.

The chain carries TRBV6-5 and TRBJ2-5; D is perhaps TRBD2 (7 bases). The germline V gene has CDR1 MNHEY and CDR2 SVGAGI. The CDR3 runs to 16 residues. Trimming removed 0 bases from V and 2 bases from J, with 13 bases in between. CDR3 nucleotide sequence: TGTGCCAGCAGTTACTCCTGGCGGGGGCAACAAGAGACCCAGTACTTC. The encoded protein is CASSYSWRGQQETQYF.

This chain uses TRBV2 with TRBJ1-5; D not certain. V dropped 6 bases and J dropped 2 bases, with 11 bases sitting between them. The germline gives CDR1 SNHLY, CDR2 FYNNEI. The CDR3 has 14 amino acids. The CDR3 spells CASSGEVGNQPQHF. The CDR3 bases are TGTGCCAGCAGCGGGGAGGTTGGCAATCAGCCCCAGCATTTT.

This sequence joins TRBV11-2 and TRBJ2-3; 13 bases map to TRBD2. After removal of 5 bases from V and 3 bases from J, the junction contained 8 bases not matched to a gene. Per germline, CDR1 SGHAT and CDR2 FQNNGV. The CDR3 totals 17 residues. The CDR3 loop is CASSPWTSGSRTDTQYF. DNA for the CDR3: TGTGCCAGCAGCCCTTGGACTAGCGGGAGTAGGACAGATACGCAGTATTTT.

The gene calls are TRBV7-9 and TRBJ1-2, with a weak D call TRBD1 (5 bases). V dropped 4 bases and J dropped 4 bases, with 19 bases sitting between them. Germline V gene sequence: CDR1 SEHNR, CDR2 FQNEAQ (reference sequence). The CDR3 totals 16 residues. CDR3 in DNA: TGTGCCAGCAGCTCCCATGAGGGGATAATAAGCTATGGCTACACCTTC. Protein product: CASSSHEGIISYGYTF.

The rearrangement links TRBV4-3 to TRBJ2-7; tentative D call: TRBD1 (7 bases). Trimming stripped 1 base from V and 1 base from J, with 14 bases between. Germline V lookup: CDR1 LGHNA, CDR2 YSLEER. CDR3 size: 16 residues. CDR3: CASSQAYAGGSYEQYF. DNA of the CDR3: TGCGCCAGCAGCCAAGCATACGCAGGGGGGTCCTACGAGCAGTACTTC.

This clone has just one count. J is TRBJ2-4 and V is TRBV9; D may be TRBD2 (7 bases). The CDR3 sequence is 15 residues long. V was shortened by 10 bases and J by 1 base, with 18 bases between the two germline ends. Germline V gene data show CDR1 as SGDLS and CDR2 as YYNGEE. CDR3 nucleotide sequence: TGTGCCTCCGGAGGGGGGGGGCGTGCCAAAAACATTCAGTACTTC. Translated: CASGGGGRAKNIQYF.

CDR3 protein: CASRIQGVSAEAFF. CDR3 coding DNA: TGTGCCAGCAGAATACAGGGGGTGTCGGCTGAAGCTTTCTTT. The J gene is TRBJ1-1, the V gene TRBV2; 8 bases map to TRBD1. Trimming removed 6 bases from V and 6 bases from J; junction bases left unmatched: 9. Germline V CDR1 and CDR2: SNHLY, FYNNEI. The CDR3 extends over 14 amino acids. The full variable domain, rest sourced from reference TRBV2 and TRBJ1-1, is EPEVTQTPSHQVTQMGQEVILRCVPISNHLYFYWYRQILGQKVEFLVSFYNNEISEKSEIFDDQFSVERPDGSNFTLKIRSTKLEDSAMYFCASRIQGVSAEAFFGQGTRLTVV.

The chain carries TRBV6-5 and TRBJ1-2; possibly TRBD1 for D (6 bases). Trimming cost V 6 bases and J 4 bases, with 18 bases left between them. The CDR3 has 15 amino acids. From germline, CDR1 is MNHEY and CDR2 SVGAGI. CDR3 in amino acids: CASSPETGSPYGYTF. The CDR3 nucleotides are TGTGCCAGCAGCCCGGAGACAGGCTCCCCCTATGGCTACACCTTC.

CDR3 protein: CASSPGQRAYEQYF. Here the CDR3 DNA reads TGTGCCAGTAGTCCGGGACAGAGGGCTTACGAGCAGTACTTC. The J gene is TRBJ2-7, the V gene TRBV19, with 7 bases lining up with TRBD1. Trimming took 5 bases from V and 4 from J; bases not matched to a gene: 8. This CDR3 has 14 residues. Germline lookup yields CDR1 LNHDA and CDR2 SQIVND (reference sequence).

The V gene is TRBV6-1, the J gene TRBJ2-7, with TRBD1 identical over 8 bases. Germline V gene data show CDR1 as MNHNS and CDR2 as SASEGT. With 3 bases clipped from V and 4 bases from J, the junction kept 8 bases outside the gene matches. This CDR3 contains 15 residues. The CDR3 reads CASSESRGHNYEQYF. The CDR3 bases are TGTGCCAGCAGTGAGAGCAGGGGGCATAATTACGAGCAGTACTTC.